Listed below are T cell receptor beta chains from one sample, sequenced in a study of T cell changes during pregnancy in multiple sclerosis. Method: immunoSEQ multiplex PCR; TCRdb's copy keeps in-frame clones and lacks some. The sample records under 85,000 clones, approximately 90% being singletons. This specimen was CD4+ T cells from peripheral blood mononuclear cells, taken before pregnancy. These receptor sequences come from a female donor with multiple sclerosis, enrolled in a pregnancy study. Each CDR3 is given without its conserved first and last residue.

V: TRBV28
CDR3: ASSRRQGWKETQY

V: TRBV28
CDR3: ASRPVDRDNYGYT

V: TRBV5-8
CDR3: ASSFPGRGNQPQH

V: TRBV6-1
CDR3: ASRGLGVTNSPLH

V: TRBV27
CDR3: ASSFQRGGTYEQY

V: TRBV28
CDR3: ASSSRTGIRQPQH

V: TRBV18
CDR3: ASSPGRRQETQY

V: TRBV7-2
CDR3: ASSPRTGRSAYNEQF

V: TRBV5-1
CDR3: ASSLVPVANTGELF

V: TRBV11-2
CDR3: ASSFATVGAAKGLF

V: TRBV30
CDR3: AGGLPGGLTYGYT

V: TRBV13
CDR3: ASSGNRDRPPEQY

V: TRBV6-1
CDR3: ASSGTSNTEAF

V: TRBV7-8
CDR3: ASSHRTGSYEQY

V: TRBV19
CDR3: ASTGTGNQPQH

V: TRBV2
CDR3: ASSEYREVNTEAF

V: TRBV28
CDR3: ASSQQPGWQF

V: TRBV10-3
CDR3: ATGGLAKNIQY

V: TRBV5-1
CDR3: ASSPGQGTYNEQF